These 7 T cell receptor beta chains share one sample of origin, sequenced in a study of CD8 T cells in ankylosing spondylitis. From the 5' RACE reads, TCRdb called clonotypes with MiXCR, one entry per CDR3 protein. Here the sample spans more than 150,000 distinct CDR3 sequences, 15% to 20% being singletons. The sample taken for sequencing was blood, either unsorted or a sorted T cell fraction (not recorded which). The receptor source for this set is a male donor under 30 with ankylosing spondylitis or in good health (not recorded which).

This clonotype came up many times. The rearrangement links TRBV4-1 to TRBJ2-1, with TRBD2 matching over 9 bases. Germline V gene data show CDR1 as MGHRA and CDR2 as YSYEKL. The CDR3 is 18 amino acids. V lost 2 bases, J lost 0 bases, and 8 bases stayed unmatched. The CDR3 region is CASSQTAGGSSSYNEQFF. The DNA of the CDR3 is TGCGCCAGCAGCCAAACTGCGGGAGGGTCTAGCTCCTACAATGAGCAGTTCTTC.

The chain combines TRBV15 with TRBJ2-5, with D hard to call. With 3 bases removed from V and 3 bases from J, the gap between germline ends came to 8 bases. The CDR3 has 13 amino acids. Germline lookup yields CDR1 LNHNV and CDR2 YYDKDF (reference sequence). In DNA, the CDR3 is TGTGCCACCAGCAGCTTTGCGGAAGAGACCCAGTACTTC. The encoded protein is CATSSFAEETQYF. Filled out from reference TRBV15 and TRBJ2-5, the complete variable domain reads DAMVIQNPRYQVTQFGKPVTLSCSQTLNHNVMYWYQQKSSQAPKLLFHYYDKDFNNEADTPDNFQSRRPNTSFCFLDIRSPGLGDTAMYLCATSSFAEETQYFGPGTRLLVL.

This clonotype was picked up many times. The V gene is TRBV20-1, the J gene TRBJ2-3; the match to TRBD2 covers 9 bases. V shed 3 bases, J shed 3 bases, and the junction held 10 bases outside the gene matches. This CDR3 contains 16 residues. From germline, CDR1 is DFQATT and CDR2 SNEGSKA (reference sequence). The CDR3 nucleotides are TGCAGTGCTAGGAATCAGGGCGGGAGGGCTACAGATACGCAGTATTTT. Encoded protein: CSARNQGGRATDTQYF.

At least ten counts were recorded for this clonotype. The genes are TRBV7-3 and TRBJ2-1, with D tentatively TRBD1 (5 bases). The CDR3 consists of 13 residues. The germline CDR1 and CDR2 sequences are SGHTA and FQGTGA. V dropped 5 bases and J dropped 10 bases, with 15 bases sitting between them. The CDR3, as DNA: TGTGCCAGCAGCCCCAATGGGGCCAGAGAGCAGTTCTTC. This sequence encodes CASSPNGAREQFF.

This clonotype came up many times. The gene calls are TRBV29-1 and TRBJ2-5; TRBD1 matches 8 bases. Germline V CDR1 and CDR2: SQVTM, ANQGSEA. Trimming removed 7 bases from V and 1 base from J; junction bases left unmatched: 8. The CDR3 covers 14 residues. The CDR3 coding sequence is TGCAGCGCCACCGGGACAGGTATCCAAGAGACCCAGTACTTC. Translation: CSATGTGIQETQYF.

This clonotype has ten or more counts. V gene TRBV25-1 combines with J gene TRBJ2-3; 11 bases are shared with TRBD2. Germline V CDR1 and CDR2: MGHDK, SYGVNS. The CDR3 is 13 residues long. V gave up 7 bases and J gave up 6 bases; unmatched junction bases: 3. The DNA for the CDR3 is TGTGCCAGCACCGCTAGCGGGAGGGATACGCAGTATTTT. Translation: CASTASGRDTQYF.

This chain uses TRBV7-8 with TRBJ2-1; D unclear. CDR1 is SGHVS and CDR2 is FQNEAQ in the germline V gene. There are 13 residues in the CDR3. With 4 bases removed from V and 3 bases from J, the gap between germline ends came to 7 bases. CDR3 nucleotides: TGTGCCAGCAGCTCTCAGGACTACAATGAGCAGTTCTTC. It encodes CASSSQDYNEQFF.